The 26 T cell receptor beta chains presented below share a single source sample, sequenced in a study of blood T cell repertoires in COVID-19. Sequencing was performed with immunoSEQ multiplex PCR; in TCRdb, only in-frame clones are kept and a portion is missing. The repertoire has 100,000 to 150,000 clones, roughly 85% of them found once; the top ten carry about 4.5%. The sample comprised peripheral blood. The receptors come from a man aged 35-49 years with acute or convalescent COVID-19.

The rearrangement uses TRBV5-1 and TRBJ2-7; perhaps TRBD2 as D (6 bases). This CDR3 comprises 13 residues. The V gene's germline CDR1 is SGHRS and CDR2 YFSETQ. The V gene lost 0 bases and the J gene lost 7 bases, with 11 bases spanning the gap. The CDR3 DNA follows: TGCGCCAGCAGCTTGGAAGCGGGTACGGAGCAGTACTTC. This gives the protein CASSLEAGTEQYF.

This sequence joins TRBV2 and TRBJ2-5; unclear D gene. CDR1 and CDR2 from the germline V gene are SNHLY and FYNNEI. Trimming left V 3 bases short and J 1 base short, with 9 bases between. The CDR3 is 14 residues long. DNA for the CDR3: TGTGCCAGCAGTGAGGAGTCTACCCAAGAGACCCAGTACTTC. Its protein product is CASSEESTQETQYF. The whole variable domain, filled in from reference TRBV2 and TRBJ2-5, reads EPEVTQTPSHQVTQMGQEVILRCVPISNHLYFYWYRQILGQKVEFLVSFYNNEISEKSEIFDDQFSVERPDGSNFTLKIRSTKLEDSAMYFCASSEESTQETQYFGPGTRLLVL.

The V and J genes are TRBV9 and TRBJ1-2, with 8 bases aligning to TRBD1. This CDR3 is built from 16 residues. Losses at the gene ends were 2 bases for V and 7 bases for J; bases not matched to a gene: 13. Germline V CDR1 and CDR2: SGDLS, YYNGEE. The CDR3 loop reads CASSVGTDRALGGYTF. Written as DNA, the CDR3 is TGTGCCAGCAGCGTCGGAACGGACAGGGCCCTTGGTGGCTACACCTTC.

The chain recombines TRBV5-1 with TRBJ2-1; D ambiguous. Germline-derived CDR1 and CDR2 are SGHRS and YFSETQ. The CDR3 is made up of 15 amino acids. The V and J ends lost 4 bases and 3 bases respectively, with 14 bases between them. The CDR3 bases are TGCGCCAGCAGCCAAAATAACGGGTTCTACAATGAGCAGTTCTTC. Translated, it gives CASSQNNGFYNEQFF.

DNA of the CDR3: TGTGCCAGCAGTTTCGAGTATTGGCCCCAGCATTTT. Its protein is CASSFEYWPQHF. This sequence joins TRBV12-3 or TRBV12-4 and TRBJ1-5; D is unresolved. There are 12 residues in the CDR3. V was shortened by 3 bases and J by 9 bases, with 9 bases between the two germline ends.

The genes are TRBV29-1 and TRBJ2-3; D is perhaps TRBD2 (6 bases). V lost 6 bases, J lost 1 base, and 20 bases lay in between. There are 16 residues in the CDR3. Germline CDR1 and CDR2: SQVTM and ANQGSEA. CDR3 protein: CSVAGPRGTGTDTQYF. CDR3 coding DNA: TGCAGCGTAGCAGGGCCACGGGGGACGGGCACAGATACGCAGTATTTT.

The gene calls are TRBV7-2 and TRBJ1-6, with D possibly being TRBD1 (5 bases). Trimming took 1 base from V and 7 from J, leaving 11 bases between them. CDR3 length: 15 amino acids. From germline, CDR1 is SGHTA and CDR2 FQGNSA. The CDR3: CASSLGDGGNSPLHF. Here the CDR3 DNA reads TGTGCCAGCAGCTTAGGAGATGGGGGGAATTCACCCCTCCACTTT.

The J gene is TRBJ1-3, the V gene TRBV18, with D possibly TRBD1 on 6 matching bases. Deletions cut 5 bases from V and 1 base from J, with 9 bases between. Germline CDR1 KGHSH, CDR2 LQKENI. CDR3 size: 14 residues. DNA for the CDR3: TGTGCCAGCTCAACTGGACAGTCTGGAAACACCATATATTTT. As protein: CASSTGQSGNTIYF.

V is TRBV21-1 and J is TRBJ1-6; TRBD1 is the table's D call and was not checked against the DNA. TRBV21-1 counts as a pseudogene. The length of the CDR3 is 16 residues. The CDR3 nucleotides read TGTGCCAGCAGCAAAGTAAGGACAGGGATTGATTCACCCCTCCACTTT. Translating it yields CASSKVRTGIDSPLHF.

The rearrangement joins TRBV11-2 to TRBJ2-7; 13 nucleotides match TRBD2. V dropped 6 bases and J dropped 3; count of bases not matched to a gene: 14. This CDR3 region has 18 residues. The germline gives CDR1 SGHAT, CDR2 FQNNGV. In DNA form, the CDR3 reads TGTGCCAGCAGAGAAGGGGTAGGACTAGCGGGAGAGAGCTACGAGCAGTACTTC. This codes for CASREGVGLAGESYEQYF.

The genes are TRBV9 and TRBJ1-2, with D unresolved. The V gene lost 0 bases and the J gene lost 8 bases, with 8 bases spanning the gap. Per the germline V gene, CDR1 is SGDLS and CDR2 is YYNGEE. The CDR3 contains 12 residues. The CDR3 sequence: CASSVVEGGYTF. CDR3 nucleotides: TGTGCCAGCAGCGTAGTTGAGGGAGGCTACACCTTC.

The chain combines TRBV9 with TRBJ1-1; 7 nucleotides line up with TRBD1. Germline assignment: CDR1 SGDLS and CDR2 YYNGEE. J lost 5 bases, V lost 3 bases, and 1 base had no gene match. CDR3 size: 12 residues. In DNA, the CDR3 is TGTGCCAGCAGCGCAGGGGGGACTGAAGCTTTCTTT. It translates to CASSAGGTEAFF. The whole variable domain, remainder taken from reference TRBV9 and TRBJ1-1, is DSGVTQTPKHLITATGQRVTLRCSPRSGDLSVYWYQQSLDQGLQFLIQYYNGEERAKGNILERFSAQQFPDLHSELNLSSLELGDSALYFCASSAGGTEAFFGQGTRLTVV.

The chain uses TRBV3-1 (or the pseudogene TRBV3-2) and TRBJ2-2, with 9 bases matching TRBD1. V lost 1 base to trimming and J lost 7 bases; unmatched junction nucleotides: 7. Per germline, CDR1 LGHDT and CDR2 YNNKEL (reference sequence). This CDR3 has 16 amino acids. DNA for the CDR3: TGTGCCAGCAGCCAAGTAACAGGGGGCGGGAGCGGGGAGCTGTTTTTT. It codes for CASSQVTGGGSGELFF.

The sample holds one count of this clone. V and J are TRBV7-2 and TRBJ2-5, with 7 bases fitting TRBD1. J was trimmed by 4 bases and V by 6 bases; bases with no gene match: 8. CDR3 size: 14 residues. Germline loops: CDR1 SGHTA, CDR2 FQGNSA. The CDR3 DNA follows: TGTGCCAGCAGGGCCAGGGCAGGGGGAGAGACCCAGTACTTC. It encodes CASRARAGGETQYF.

The chain employs TRBV7-2 and TRBJ1-1, with D possibly being TRBD1 (5 bases). Trimming took off 5 bases at V and 5 bases at J, with 15 bases between the two ends. Germline loops: CDR1 SGHTA, CDR2 FQGNSA. There are 14 residues in the CDR3. The CDR3 bases are TGTGCCAGCAGCCCCGGTGGGGGGTGGACTGAAGCTTTCTTT. This sequence encodes CASSPGGGWTEAFF.

This clone has a handful of counts. This chain joins TRBV5-1 and TRBJ2-5; TRBD1 aligns across 7 bases. This CDR3 has 15 residues. With 0 bases clipped from V and 4 bases from J, the junction kept 6 bases outside the gene matches. CDR1 and CDR2 (germline): SGHRS, YFSETQ. CDR3: CASSLEGGEAETQYF. DNA for the CDR3: TGCGCCAGCAGCTTGGAAGGGGGCGAGGCAGAGACCCAGTACTTC.

This chain links TRBV29-1 with TRBJ1-4; D may be TRBD1 (5 bases). Germline values: CDR1 SQVTM, CDR2 ANQGSEA. V gave up 7 bases and J gave up 4 bases, with 16 bases separating them. The CDR3 spans 14 residues. CDR3 nucleotide sequence: TGCAGCGCTACAGAGACAGAAGATAATGAAAAACTGTTTTTT. Protein: CSATETEDNEKLFF.

The chain uses TRBV30 and TRBJ2-2, with a possible D match to TRBD2 (5 bases). V was pared by 2 bases and J by 0 bases, with 10 bases between. The CDR3 consists of 15 residues. Germline V gene sequence: CDR1 GTSNPN, CDR2 SVGIG (reference sequence). The chain's CDR3 is CAWSHDYPNTGELFF. CDR3 coding DNA: TGTGCCTGGAGTCATGACTACCCGAACACCGGGGAGCTGTTTTTT. The whole variable domain, remainder taken from reference TRBV30 and TRBJ2-2, is SQTIHQWPATLVQPVGSPLSLECTVEGTSNPNLYWYRQAAGRGLQLLFYSVGIGQISSEVPQNLSASRPQDRQFILSSKKLLLSDSGFYLCAWSHDYPNTGELFFGEGSRLTVL.

The chain employs TRBV6-5 and TRBJ1-3; TRBD1 agrees at 9 bases. Germline V gives CDR1 MNHEY, CDR2 SVGAGI. V was clipped by 7 bases and J by 1 base; unmatched bases: 5. The CDR3 length is 15 residues. The CDR3 is CASKQGAFSGNTIYF. The CDR3 DNA sequence: TGTGCCAGCAAACAGGGGGCTTTTTCTGGAAACACCATATATTTT.

The V gene is TRBV14, the J gene TRBJ2-3; TRBD2 aligns across 12 bases. With V trimmed by 4 bases and J by 3 bases, 8 bases remained unmatched. CDR3 size: 17 residues. Germline V gene lookup returns CDR1 SGHDN and CDR2 FVKESK. CDR3 bases: TGTGCCAGCAGCCGGAGGACTAGCGGGGATCTAACAGATACGCAGTATTTT. This gives the protein CASSRRTSGDLTDTQYF.

As DNA, the CDR3 is TGTGCCAGCAGATCGGACAGGGTCGTTGGCTACACCTTC. Translation: CASRSDRVVGYTF. The V call is TRBV6-5, the J call TRBJ1-2; TRBD1 matches 8 bases. CDR1 and CDR2 (germline): MNHEY, SVGAGI. The CDR3 contains 13 residues. After removal of 6 bases from V and 7 bases from J, the junction contained 7 bases not matched to a gene.

The J gene is TRBJ2-3, the V gene TRBV6-5; 7 bases align to TRBD1. The junction had 8 bases not matched to a gene; V was cut back by 6 bases and J by 8 bases. This CDR3 contains 13 residues. Germline V gene lookup returns CDR1 MNHEY and CDR2 SVGAGI. Here the CDR3 reads CASRPTGESTQYF. The DNA of the CDR3 is TGTGCCAGCAGACCCACAGGGGAGAGTACGCAGTATTTT.

This clone was seen once. The chain combines TRBV7-5 with TRBJ2-7; the table's D gene call, TRBD2, was not cross checked with the DNA. TRBV7-5 is designated a pseudogene. This CDR3 spans 13 amino acids. The CDR3 region has the DNA TGTGCCAGAAGCTTAAAGATAGACTACGAGCAGTACTTC. Translating gives CARSLKIDYEQYF.

J is TRBJ1-3 and V is TRBV7-2, with D possibly being TRBD1 (5 bases). The germline V gene encodes CDR1 SGHTA and CDR2 FQGNSA. V lost 0 bases, J lost 3 bases, and 9 bases lay in between. This CDR3 spans 15 amino acids. The CDR3 DNA reads TGTGCCAGCAGCTTAGCTTGGGGGGGTGGAAACACCATATATTTT. This encodes CASSLAWGGGNTIYF.

This clone occurred a few times. The rearrangement joins TRBV4-2 to TRBJ1-2, with 8 positions matching TRBD1. The CDR3 loop spans 17 amino acids. V lost 0 bases to trimming and J lost 3 bases; unmatched junction nucleotides: 9. Germline lookup yields CDR1 LGHNA and CDR2 YNFKEQ. CDR3 in amino acids: CASSQDQGGQGHYGYTF. The CDR3 DNA follows: TGTGCCAGCAGCCAAGATCAGGGCGGACAGGGCCACTATGGCTACACCTTC.

This sequence joins TRBV5-5 and TRBJ1-2; D may be TRBD1 (5 bases). The V gene's germline CDR1 is SGHKS and CDR2 YYEKEE (reference sequence). V was cut by 0 bases and J by 4 bases, with 13 bases left in between. There are 15 residues in the CDR3. DNA of the CDR3: TGTGCCAGCAGCTTGGGGGCAGGGATTTCCTATGGCTACACCTTC. It yields the protein CASSLGAGISYGYTF.